Listed below are T cell receptor beta chains from one sample, sequenced in a study of cytotoxic CD8 clonotypes in ibrutinib-treated CLL. Clones were sequenced by immunoSEQ multiplex PCR, and TCRdb holds only the in-frame ones, with some missing. The table includes 160,000 or so clones, under 85% detected once. The sample was PBMCs, taken after 24 months of ibrutinib treatment. The receptors here all came from a human donor with chronic lymphocytic leukemia. CDR3s include the opening cysteine and the closing phenylalanine or tryptophan. Fields, in order: D gene, clone size, J gene, V gene, CDR3 DNA, CDR3 protein. The D gene is left open where the match is weak. Clone size is stated in some rows and not others, as once, few, many or a class when expanded.

d_call: TRBD1
clone_size: .
j_call: TRBJ1-5
v_call: TRBV19
cdr3_nt: TGTGCCAGTATGATTACAGGGGGACGAATCCAGCCCCAGCATTTT
cdr3_aa: CASMITGGRIQPQHF

d_call: .
clone_size: .
j_call: TRBJ1-1
v_call: TRBV7-3
cdr3_nt: TGTGCCAGCAGCTTAATGGGGGGCGGTGACTCCTCTAATGAAGCTTTCTTT
cdr3_aa: CASSLMGGGDSSNEAFF

d_call: TRBD1
clone_size: .
j_call: TRBJ2-3
v_call: TRBV19
cdr3_nt: TGTGCCAGTACTAAGGACAGGGAGGAAGATACGCAGTATTTT
cdr3_aa: CASTKDREEDTQYF

d_call: TRBD1
clone_size: .
j_call: TRBJ2-1
v_call: TRBV6-5
cdr3_nt: TGTGCCAGCAGTCGGTCGGACAGGGGAACCGATGAGCAGTTCTTC
cdr3_aa: CASSRSDRGTDEQFF

d_call: TRBD1
clone_size: .
j_call: TRBJ1-5
v_call: TRBV27
cdr3_nt: TGTGCCAGCAGTTTAGGAAGGGGACAGGGTGACGGTCAGCCCCAGCATTTT
cdr3_aa: CASSLGRGQGDGQPQHF

d_call: TRBD2
clone_size: .
j_call: TRBJ2-3
v_call: TRBV18
cdr3_nt: TGTGCCAGCTCAATAGCGGGAGGGCCGAGAGATACGCAGTATTTT
cdr3_aa: CASSIAGGPRDTQYF

d_call: .
clone_size: .
j_call: TRBJ1-2
v_call: TRBV29-1
cdr3_nt: TGCAGCGTTGCCGTTTGGGACTATGGCTACACCTTC
cdr3_aa: CSVAVWDYGYTF

d_call: TRBD1
clone_size: .
j_call: TRBJ2-7
v_call: TRBV7-2
cdr3_nt: TGTGCCAGCAGCTTAGGGACAGGGGGCTCGGCCTACGAGCAGTACTTC
cdr3_aa: CASSLGTGGSAYEQYF

d_call: TRBD1
clone_size: .
j_call: TRBJ1-5
v_call: TRBV6-5
cdr3_nt: TGTGCCAGCAGTTCAGGACAGGGCAGAAATCAGCCCCAGCATTTT
cdr3_aa: CASSSGQGRNQPQHF

d_call: .
clone_size: .
j_call: TRBJ1-4
v_call: TRBV2
cdr3_nt: TGTGCCAGCAGTGACAGGGTAAATGAAAAACTGTTTTTT
cdr3_aa: CASSDRVNEKLFF

d_call: TRBD1
clone_size: .
j_call: TRBJ1-2
v_call: TRBV30
cdr3_nt: TGTGCCTCGCAGGGGGGAGCAGGTGGCTACACCTTC
cdr3_aa: CASQGGAGGYTF

d_call: .
clone_size: .
j_call: TRBJ2-2
v_call: TRBV30
cdr3_nt: TGTGCTTCCGGGACTGCGAACACCGGGGAGCTGTTTTTT
cdr3_aa: CASGTANTGELFF

d_call: TRBD1
clone_size: .
j_call: TRBJ2-1
v_call: TRBV27
cdr3_nt: TGTGCCAGCAGTTTGGACAGGGGTACCCATGAGCAGTTCTTC
cdr3_aa: CASSLDRGTHEQFF

d_call: .
clone_size: .
j_call: TRBJ1-4
v_call: TRBV7-2
cdr3_nt: TGTGCCAGCAGCGGGGGCGACGGAGGTGAAAAACTGTTTTTT
cdr3_aa: CASSGGDGGEKLFF

d_call: .
clone_size: .
j_call: TRBJ1-3
v_call: TRBV18
cdr3_nt: TGTGCCAGCTCAACGGACAGAAGCTCTGGAAACACCATATATTTT
cdr3_aa: CASSTDRSSGNTIYF

d_call: .
clone_size: .
j_call: TRBJ2-5
v_call: TRBV12-2
cdr3_nt: TGTGCAAGTCGTCAACAGGGTCGGGAGACCCAGTACTTC
cdr3_aa: CASRQQGRETQYF

d_call: TRBD1
clone_size: .
j_call: TRBJ1-6
v_call: TRBV5-6
cdr3_nt: TGTGCCAGCAGCTTGGTGTTAGTGACAGGGGGCTATAATTCACCCCTCCACTTT
cdr3_aa: CASSLVLVTGGYNSPLHF

d_call: .
clone_size: .
j_call: TRBJ1-5
v_call: TRBV10-3
cdr3_nt: TGTGCCATCAGTGAGTCGACAGACCAGCCCCAGCATTTT
cdr3_aa: CAISESTDQPQHF

d_call: .
clone_size: .
j_call: TRBJ1-6
v_call: TRBV6-5
cdr3_nt: TGTGTCAGCAGTTATATGGGGGCCCTACCTAGTTCACCCCTCCACTTT
cdr3_aa: CVSSYMGALPSSPLHF

d_call: TRBD2
clone_size: .
j_call: TRBJ2-5
v_call: TRBV6-1
cdr3_nt: TGTGCCAGCAGTGCTAGCGGGGGGAGAGAGACCCAGTACTTC
cdr3_aa: CASSASGGRETQYF

d_call: .
clone_size: .
j_call: TRBJ2-4
v_call: TRBV25-1
cdr3_nt: TGTGCCAGCAGTGCTTCTGTGTCTCAGTACTTC
cdr3_aa: CASSASVSQYF

d_call: TRBD2
clone_size: .
j_call: TRBJ2-1
v_call: TRBV18
cdr3_nt: TGTGCCAGCTCACCACCTAAACTAGCGGGAGTTTACAATGAGCAGTTCTTC
cdr3_aa: CASSPPKLAGVYNEQFF

d_call: .
clone_size: .
j_call: TRBJ2-7
v_call: TRBV30
cdr3_nt: TGTGCCTGGGGGGACTTATGGGAGCAGTACTTC
cdr3_aa: CAWGDLWEQYF

d_call: TRBD2
clone_size: .
j_call: TRBJ2-7
v_call: TRBV18
cdr3_nt: TGTGCCAGCTCACCATCTGATCCAGCGGGAGGGGGCTACGAGCAGTACTTC
cdr3_aa: CASSPSDPAGGGYEQYF

d_call: .
clone_size: many
j_call: TRBJ2-6
v_call: TRBV7-9
cdr3_nt: TGTGCCACCGGGGTCGGCTCTGGGGCCAACGTCCTGACTTTC
cdr3_aa: CATGVGSGANVLTF

d_call: TRBD2
clone_size: .
j_call: TRBJ2-1
v_call: TRBV5-1
cdr3_nt: TGCGCCAGCAGTTCGGGGGAGGGCTACAATGAGCAGTTCTTC
cdr3_aa: CASSSGEGYNEQFF